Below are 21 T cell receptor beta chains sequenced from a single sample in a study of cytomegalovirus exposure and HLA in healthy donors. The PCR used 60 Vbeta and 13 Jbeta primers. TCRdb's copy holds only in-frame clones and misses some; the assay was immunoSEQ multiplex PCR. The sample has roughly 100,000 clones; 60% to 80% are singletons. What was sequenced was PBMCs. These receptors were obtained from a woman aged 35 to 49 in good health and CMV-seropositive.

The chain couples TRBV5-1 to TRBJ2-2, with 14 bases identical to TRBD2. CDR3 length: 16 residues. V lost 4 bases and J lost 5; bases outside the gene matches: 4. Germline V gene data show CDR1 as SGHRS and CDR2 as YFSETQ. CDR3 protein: CASSNRLAGGTGELFF. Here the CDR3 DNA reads TGCGCCAGCAGCAATCGACTAGCGGGAGGGACCGGGGAGCTGTTTTTT.

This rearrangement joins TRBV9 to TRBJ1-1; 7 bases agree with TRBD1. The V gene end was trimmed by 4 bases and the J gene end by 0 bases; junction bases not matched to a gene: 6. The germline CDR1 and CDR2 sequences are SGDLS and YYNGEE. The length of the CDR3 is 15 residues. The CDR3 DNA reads TGTGCCAGCAGCCTCGGGACAGACATGAACACTGAAGCTTTCTTT. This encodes CASSLGTDMNTEAFF. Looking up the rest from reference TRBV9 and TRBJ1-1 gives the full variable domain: DSGVTQTPKHLITATGQRVTLRCSPRSGDLSVYWYQQSLDQGLQFLIQYYNGEERAKGNILERFSAQQFPDLHSELNLSSLELGDSALYFCASSLGTDMNTEAFFGQGTRLTVV.

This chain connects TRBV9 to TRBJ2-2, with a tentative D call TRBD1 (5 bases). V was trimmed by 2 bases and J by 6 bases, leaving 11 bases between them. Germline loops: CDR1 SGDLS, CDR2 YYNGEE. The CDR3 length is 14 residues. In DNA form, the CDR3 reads TGTGCCAGCAGCGTTCAGGGTGACCCCGGGGAGCTGTTTTTT. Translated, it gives CASSVQGDPGELFF.

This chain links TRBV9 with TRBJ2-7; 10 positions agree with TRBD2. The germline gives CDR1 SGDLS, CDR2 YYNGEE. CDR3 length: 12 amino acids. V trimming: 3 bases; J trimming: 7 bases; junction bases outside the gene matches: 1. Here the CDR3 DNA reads TGTGCCAGCAGCGGTAGCGGGGGGGAGCAGTACTTC. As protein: CASSGSGGEQYF.

The CDR3 sequence is CASSPGEWSETTNEKLFF. CDR3 sequence (DNA): TGTGCCAGCAGTCCCGGGGAGTGGTCAGAGACGACTAATGAAAAACTGTTTTTT. This chain links TRBV28 with TRBJ1-4; D not resolved. V shed 5 bases and J shed 2 bases, with 21 bases lying between them. Germline CDR1 is MDHEN and CDR2 is SYDVKM. CDR3 length: 18 amino acids.

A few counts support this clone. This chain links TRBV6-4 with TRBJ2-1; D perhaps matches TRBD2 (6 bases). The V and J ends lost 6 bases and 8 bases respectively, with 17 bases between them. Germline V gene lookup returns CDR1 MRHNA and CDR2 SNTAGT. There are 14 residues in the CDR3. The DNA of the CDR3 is TGTGCCAGCAGCCTCAGAGGAGGGCCCGATGAGCAGTTCTTC. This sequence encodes CASSLRGGPDEQFF.

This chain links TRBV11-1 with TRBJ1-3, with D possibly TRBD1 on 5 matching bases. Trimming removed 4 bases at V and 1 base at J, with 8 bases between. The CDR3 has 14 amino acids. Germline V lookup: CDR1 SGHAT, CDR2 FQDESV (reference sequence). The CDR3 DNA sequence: TGTGCCAGCAGCTCGACAGAGTCTGGAAACACCATATATTTT. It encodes CASSSTESGNTIYF.

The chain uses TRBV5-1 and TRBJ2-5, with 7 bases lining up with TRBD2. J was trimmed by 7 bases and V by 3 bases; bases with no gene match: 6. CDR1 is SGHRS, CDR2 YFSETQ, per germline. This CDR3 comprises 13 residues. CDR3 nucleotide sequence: TGCGCCAGCAGCTGGGGGGGGACCCGGACCCAGTACTTC. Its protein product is CASSWGGTRTQYF.

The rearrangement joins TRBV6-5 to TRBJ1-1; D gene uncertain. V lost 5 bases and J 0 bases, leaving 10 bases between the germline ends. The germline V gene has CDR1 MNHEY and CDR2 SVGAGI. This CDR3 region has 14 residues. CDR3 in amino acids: CASSAFPVNTEAFF. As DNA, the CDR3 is TGTGCCAGCAGTGCCTTTCCAGTGAACACTGAAGCTTTCTTT.

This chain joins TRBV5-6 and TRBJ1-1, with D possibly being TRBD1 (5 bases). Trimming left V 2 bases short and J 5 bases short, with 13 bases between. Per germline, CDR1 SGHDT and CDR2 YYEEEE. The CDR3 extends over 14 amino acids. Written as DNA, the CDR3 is TGTGCCAGCAGCTTTCGCCCGCCAGGGACTGAAGCTTTCTTT. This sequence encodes CASSFRPPGTEAFF.

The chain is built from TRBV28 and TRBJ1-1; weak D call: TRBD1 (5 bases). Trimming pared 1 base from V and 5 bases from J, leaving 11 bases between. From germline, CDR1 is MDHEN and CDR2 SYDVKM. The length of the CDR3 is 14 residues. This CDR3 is CASSLSTGGTEAFF. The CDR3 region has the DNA TGTGCCAGCAGTTTATCGACCGGGGGGACTGAAGCTTTCTTT.

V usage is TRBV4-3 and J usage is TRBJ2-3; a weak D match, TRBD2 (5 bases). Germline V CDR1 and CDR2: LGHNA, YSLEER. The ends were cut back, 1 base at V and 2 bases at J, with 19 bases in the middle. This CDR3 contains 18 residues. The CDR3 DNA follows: TGCGCCAGCAGCCAAGGGAGCGGCGACACGCGGGCCACAGATACGCAGTATTTT. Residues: CASSQGSGDTRATDTQYF.

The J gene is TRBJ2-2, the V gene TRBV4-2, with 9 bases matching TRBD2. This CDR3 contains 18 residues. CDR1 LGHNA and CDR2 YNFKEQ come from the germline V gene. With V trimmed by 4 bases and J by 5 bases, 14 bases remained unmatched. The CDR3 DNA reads TGTGCCAGCAGCCCTAAGCCGGCTAGCGGGATGGGGACCGGGGAGCTGTTTTTT. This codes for CASSPKPASGMGTGELFF.

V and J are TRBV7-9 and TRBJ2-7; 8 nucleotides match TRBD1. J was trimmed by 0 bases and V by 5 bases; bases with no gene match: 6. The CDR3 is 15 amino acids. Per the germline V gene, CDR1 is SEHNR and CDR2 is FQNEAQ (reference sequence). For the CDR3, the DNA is TGTGCCAGCAGCCACCGGGACAGGAGCTCCTACGAGCAGTACTTC. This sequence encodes CASSHRDRSSYEQYF.

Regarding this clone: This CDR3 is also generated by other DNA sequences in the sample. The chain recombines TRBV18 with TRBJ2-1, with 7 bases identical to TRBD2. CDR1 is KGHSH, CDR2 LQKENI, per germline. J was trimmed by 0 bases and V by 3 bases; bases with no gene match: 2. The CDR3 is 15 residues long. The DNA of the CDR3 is TGTGCCAGCTCACCTCTAGCGGTCTCCTACAATGAGCAGTTCTTC. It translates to CASSPLAVSYNEQFF.

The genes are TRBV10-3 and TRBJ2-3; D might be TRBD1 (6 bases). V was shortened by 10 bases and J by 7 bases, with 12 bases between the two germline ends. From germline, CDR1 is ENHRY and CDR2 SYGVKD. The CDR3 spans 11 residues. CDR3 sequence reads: CATQGSNTQYF. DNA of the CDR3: TGTGCCACTCAGGGGTCCAATACGCAGTATTTT.

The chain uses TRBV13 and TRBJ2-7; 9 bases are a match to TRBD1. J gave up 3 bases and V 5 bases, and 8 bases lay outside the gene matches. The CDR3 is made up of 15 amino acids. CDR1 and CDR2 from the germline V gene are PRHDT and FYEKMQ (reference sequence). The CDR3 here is CASSRYGTGSYEQYF. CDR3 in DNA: TGTGCCAGCAGCCGATATGGGACAGGGAGCTACGAGCAGTACTTC.

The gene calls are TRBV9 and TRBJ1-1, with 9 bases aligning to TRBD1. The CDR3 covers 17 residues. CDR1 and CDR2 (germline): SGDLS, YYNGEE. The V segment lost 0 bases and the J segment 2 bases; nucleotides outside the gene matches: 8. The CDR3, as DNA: TGTGCCAGCAGCGTAGTGGGACAGGGCGCGCCAAACACTGAAGCTTTCTTT. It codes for CASSVVGQGAPNTEAFF.

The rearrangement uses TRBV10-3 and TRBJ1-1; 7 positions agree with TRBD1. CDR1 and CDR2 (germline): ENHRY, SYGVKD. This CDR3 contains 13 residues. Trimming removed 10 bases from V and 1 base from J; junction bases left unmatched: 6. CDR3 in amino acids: CATIGTENTEAFF. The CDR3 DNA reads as TGTGCCACCATCGGGACAGAGAACACTGAAGCTTTCTTT.

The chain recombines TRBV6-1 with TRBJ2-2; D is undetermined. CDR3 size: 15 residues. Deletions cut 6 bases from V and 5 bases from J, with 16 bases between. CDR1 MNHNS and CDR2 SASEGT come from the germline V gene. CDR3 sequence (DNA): TGTGCCAGCAGCCGACCCGCCGGGTATACCGGGGAGCTGTTTTTT. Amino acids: CASSRPAGYTGELFF.

CDR3 sequence: CASSSQQGRRMNTEAFF. In DNA form, the CDR3 reads TGTGCCAGCAGTTCCCAACAGGGACGAAGGATGAACACTGAAGCTTTCTTT. This chain connects TRBV28 to TRBJ1-1; D possibly corresponds to TRBD1 (6 bases). Trimming removed 4 bases from V and 0 bases from J, with 18 bases in between. Per the germline V gene, CDR1 is MDHEN and CDR2 is SYDVKM. The CDR3 is made up of 17 amino acids. Full variable domain (rest looked up from reference TRBV28 and TRBJ1-1): DVKVTQSSRYLVKRTGEKVFLECVQDMDHENMFWYRQDPGLGLRLIYFSYDVKMKEKGDIPEGYSVSREKKERFSLILESASTNQTSMYLCASSSQQGRRMNTEAFFGQGTRLTVV.